The 8 T cell receptor beta chains below all came from one sample that was sequenced in a study of T cells in Graves' hyperthyroidism and ophthalmopathy. Amplification of TCR beta CDR3 regions used RNA as the template. When the TCR CDR3 underwent first-round RT-PCR, the HTBI primer set was used. TCRdb re-called the multiplex PCR reads with MiXCR, one entry per CDR3 protein. The sample carries under 350,000 distinct CDR3 sequences, more than 15% recorded once. Sequencing was done on a sample of blood. The receptors were sampled from a woman in her fifties or sixties with Graves' ophthalmopathy.

This clonotype showed up just a few times. The J gene is TRBJ1-6, the V gene TRBV3-2; TRBD1 is taken as the D call from the table, unchecked against the DNA. TRBV3-2 is labeled a pseudogene. This CDR3 contains 17 residues. CDR3 sequence: CASSQGDGDSTNSPLHF. CDR3 DNA sequence: TGTGCCAGCAGCCAAGGAGACGGGGACAGTACGAATTCACCCCTCCACTTT.

This clonotype was observed a handful of times. The chain is built from TRBV7-2 and TRBJ2-1; 7 bases align to TRBD1. V shed 3 bases and J 9 bases; nucleotides not matched to a gene: 14. This CDR3 spans 16 amino acids. Germline CDR1 SGHTA, CDR2 FQGNSA. CDR3 nucleotide sequence: TGTGCCAGCAGCTTCGCCCCCACAGGGGCGGCCGGTGAGCAGTTCTTC. Amino acid sequence: CASSFAPTGAAGEQFF.

V gene TRBV2 combines with J gene TRBJ2-5; TRBD1 matches at 11 bases. Germline V gives CDR1 SNHLY, CDR2 FYNNEI. Unmatched junction bases numbered 5, after V lost 4 bases and J lost 4 bases. The CDR3 consists of 15 residues. CDR3 sequence: CASSGDRGEGETQYF. The CDR3 region has the DNA TGTGCCAGCAGTGGGGACAGGGGGGAAGGAGAGACCCAGTACTTC.

This sequence joins TRBV6-1 and TRBJ2-1; perhaps TRBD1 as D (6 bases). V gave up 7 bases and J gave up 2 bases, with 15 bases separating them. The length of the CDR3 is 15 residues. CDR1 is MNHNS and CDR2 is SASEGT in the germline V gene. CDR3 in amino acids: CASTASGAPYNEQFF. CDR3 bases: TGTGCCAGCACCGCCTCAGGGGCCCCCTACAATGAGCAGTTCTTC.

The gene calls are TRBV28 and TRBJ2-5, with 10 positions matching TRBD1. The ends lost 6 bases at V and 4 bases at J; junction bases unmatched: 8. Germline CDR1 is MDHEN and CDR2 is SYDVKM. The CDR3 runs 15 residues. CDR3 DNA sequence: TGTGCCAGCAGGGGAGGACAGGGGGTAGCAGAGACCCAGTACTTC. Its translation is CASRGGQGVAETQYF. Full variable domain (outside the CDR3, taken from reference TRBV28 and TRBJ2-5): DVKVTQSSRYLVKRTGEKVFLECVQDMDHENMFWYRQDPGLGLRLIYFSYDVKMKEKGDIPEGYSVSREKKERFSLILESASTNQTSMYLCASRGGQGVAETQYFGPGTRLLVL.

This clonotype has only a few counts. This chain uses TRBV28 with TRBJ1-6, with 7 bases fitting TRBD1. Germline V gives CDR1 MDHEN, CDR2 SYDVKM. Losses at the gene ends were 6 bases for V and 4 bases for J; bases not matched to a gene: 3. The CDR3 consists of 14 residues. For the CDR3, the DNA is TGTGCCAGCAGACCGGACAGGTATAATTCACCCCTCCACTTT. Protein product: CASRPDRYNSPLHF.

This clonotype was counted many times. J is TRBJ1-4 and V is TRBV29-1; perhaps TRBD1 as D (5 bases). The V gene's germline CDR1 is SQVTM and CDR2 ANQGSEA. The CDR3 loop spans 14 amino acids. Between the trimmed V and J ends, which lost 4 bases and 4 bases, there was a span of 13 bases. The CDR3 reads CSVVRRDYNEKLFF. CDR3 DNA sequence: TGCAGCGTTGTTCGCCGGGACTATAATGAAAAACTGTTTTTT. Full variable domain (missing parts from reference TRBV29-1 and TRBJ1-4): SAVISQKPSRDICQRGTSLTIQCQVDSQVTMMFWYRQQPGQSLTLIATANQGSEATYESGFVIDKFPISRPNLTFSTLTVSNMSPEDSSIYLCSVVRRDYNEKLFFGSGTQLSVL.

The table lists this clonotype with many counts. J is TRBJ1-1 and V is TRBV20-1; no firm D call. CDR1 is DFQATT, CDR2 SNEGSKA, per germline (reference sequence). The CDR3 consists of 13 residues. V gave up 3 bases and J gave up 1 base, with 9 bases separating them. Here the CDR3 DNA reads TGCAGTGCTAGTGTTCGGGGGAACACTGAAGCTTTCTTT. Its translation: CSASVRGNTEAFF.